The rows below give T cell receptor beta chains drawn from one sample of a study of blood T cells in healthy people across ages. Via MiXCR, TCRdb re-called the 5' RACE reads, giving one row per CDR3 protein. The table records 720,000 or so distinct CDR3 sequences, roughly 41% of them present only once. Input material: blood. Every receptor here comes from a man at least 80 years old in good health. Each CDR3 is given with its conserved first and last residue. A D gene is named only where the DNA matches it firmly. Only some rows state a clone size, as once, few, many or a class for expanded clones.

TRBV12-3/TRBV12-4	many	TRBD1	TRBJ2-7	TGTGCCAGCAGTCAGCCCGGGACAGCGAACTCCTACGAGCAGTACTTC	CASSQPGTANSYEQYF
TRBV13	few	NA	TRBJ2-2	TGTGCCAGCAGCTTAGTAGGGAGGACCGGGGAGCTGTTTTTT	CASSLVGRTGELFF
TRBV4-3	many	NA	TRBJ2-6	TGCGCCAGCAGCCCCTCTCCCCCACCAGGGGCCAACGTCCTGACTTTC	CASSPSPPPGANVLTF
TRBV5-1	NA	TRBD2	TRBJ2-5	TGCGCCAGCAGCCTAATAGCGGGACAAGAGACCCAGTACTTC	CASSLIAGQETQYF
TRBV4-3	NA	NA	TRBJ2-1	TGCGCCAGCAGCCAAGACGAAAAATACGATGAGCAGTTCTTC	CASSQDEKYDEQFF
TRBV25-1	NA	TRBD1	TRBJ2-4	TGTGCCAGCAGTGAATCCGGGACAGGCGGAAACATTCAGTACTTC	CASSESGTGGNIQYF
TRBV29-1	NA	NA	TRBJ2-7	TGCAGCGTTAGGACAGGGAGGGGCGAGCAGTACTTC	CSVRTGRGEQYF
TRBV7-3	NA	TRBD1	TRBJ1-2	TGTGCCAGCAGCTCAGGCCCGGGACAGGGGGCCGGTGGCTACACCTTC	CASSSGPGQGAGGYTF
TRBV7-2	few	NA	TRBJ2-5	TGTGCCAGCAGTGTGGGGGTCCAAGAGACCCAGTACTTC	CASSVGVQETQYF
TRBV6-2/TRBV6-3	NA	TRBD1	TRBJ2-7	TGTGCCAGCAGTCCCGGCGGGACAGGGGCCTACGAGCAGTACTTC	CASSPGGTGAYEQYF
TRBV29-1	NA	NA	TRBJ1-1	TGCAGCGTTGATTCCTCAGGGATCACTGAAGCTTTCTTT	CSVDSSGITEAFF
TRBV20-1	few	NA	TRBJ1-2	TGCAGTGCTCCTATTCGACAGAAAGGAGGAATCATTGGTGGCTACACCTTC	CSAPIRQKGGIIGGYTF
TRBV4-2	NA	NA	TRBJ2-3	TGTGCCGGCAGCCAAGCTCCGGGACTGGGCACAGATACGCAGTATTTT	CAGSQAPGLGTDTQYF
TRBV11-3	NA	TRBD2	TRBJ2-5	TGTACCAGCAGCACGGGGGTAGCGGGCTTGGAAGAGACCCAGTACTTC	CTSSTGVAGLEETQYF
TRBV20-1	NA	NA	TRBJ2-1	TGCAGTGCAGGAACCGGGACATACAATGAGCAGTTCTTC	CSAGTGTYNEQFF
TRBV4-2	few	NA	TRBJ2-7	TGTGCCAGCAGCCAAGATTGGTATTGGGGGAACTCCTACGAGCAGTACTTC	CASSQDWYWGNSYEQYF
TRBV7-8	NA	TRBD2	TRBJ2-1	TGTGCCAGTAGTCCTAGCGGGCCCCACAATGAGCAGTTCTTC	CASSPSGPHNEQFF
TRBV10-3	NA	NA	TRBJ2-7	TGTGCCGTAGGACAGTTGGTTCCTTACGAGCAGTACTTC	CAVGQLVPYEQYF
TRBV6-1	NA	NA	TRBJ2-3	TGTGCCAGCAGTTTACAAAAGTCTGATACGCAGTATTTT	CASSLQKSDTQYF
TRBV9	once	NA	TRBJ1-2	TGTGCCAGCAGCGCATCGCGTAACAGGGTAGAGAACTATGGCTACAACTTC	CASSASRNRVENYGYNF
TRBV2	NA	TRBD1	TRBJ2-3	TGTGCCAGCAAGGACAGGGGATCCCTCACAGATACGCAGTATTTT	CASKDRGSLTDTQYF
TRBV5-1	NA	TRBD1	TRBJ2-7	TGCGCCAGCAGCCCGGGGACAGGGCCGGTTTACGAGCAGTACTTC	CASSPGTGPVYEQYF
TRBV6-5	few	NA	TRBJ1-2	TGTGCCAGCAGCCCACCCCGGGACTTAGGGGGCTACACCTTC	CASSPPRDLGGYTF
TRBV20-1	NA	NA	TRBJ2-1	TGCAGTGCCGTAGAAGTCGGCTCCTACAATGAGCAGTTCTTC	CSAVEVGSYNEQFF
TRBV6-2/TRBV6-3	NA	NA	TRBJ2-6	TGTGCCAGCAGCTCAGGGGCTGGGGCCAGCGTCCTGACTTTC	CASSSGAGASVLTF
TRBV4-1	NA	NA	TRBJ2-5	TGCGCCAGCAGCCAAGCGGACACCACGTACCAAGAGACCCAGTACTTC	CASSQADTTYQETQYF
TRBV15	few	NA	TRBJ2-3	TGTGCCACCAGCAGAGATAAGGGGCAGAGGGCGCAGTATTTT	CATSRDKGQRAQYF
TRBV20-1	NA	NA	TRBJ1-1	TGCAGTGCCAGTTTGGCGGGGCTCACTGAAGCTTTCTTT	CSASLAGLTEAFF
TRBV7-2	few	NA	TRBJ1-1	TGTGCCAGCAGCCGCAAACGCCAGGGAGCTTTCTTT	CASSRKRQGAFF
TRBV9	NA	TRBD2	TRBJ2-3	TGTGCCAGCATCCTTAGCGGGAGCACAGATACGCAGTATTTT	CASILSGSTDTQYF
TRBV6-2/TRBV6-3	NA	TRBD2	TRBJ2-1	TGTGCCAGCAGCCAAATCGGGAGGGCCCCCTACAATGAGCAGTTCTTC	CASSQIGRAPYNEQFF
TRBV6-2/TRBV6-3	NA	TRBD2	TRBJ2-1	TGTGCCAGCAGTTACTCGGGCGGGGGGCTGGATGAGCAGTTCTTC	CASSYSGGGLDEQFF
TRBV20-1	few	TRBD2	TRBJ2-7	TGCAGTGCTAGAGAGACTAGCCTGAGCTCCTACGAGCAGTACTTC	CSARETSLSSYEQYF
TRBV29-1	NA	TRBD2	TRBJ2-5	TGCAGCGTAGCTAGGACTAGCGGGAGGATAGAGACCCAGTACTTC	CSVARTSGRIETQYF
TRBV14	NA	TRBD1	TRBJ1-1	TGTGCCAGCAGCCAAGGCGCCGGGACAGGGGGAGCTTTCTTT	CASSQGAGTGGAFF
TRBV25-1	few	TRBD1	TRBJ2-1	TGTGCCAGCAGTGACCCGACAGGGACCTACAATGAGCAGTTCTTC	CASSDPTGTYNEQFF
TRBV9	NA	TRBD1	TRBJ2-1	TGTGCCAGCAGGACCGGGGACAGGGGGTACAATGAGCAGTTCTTC	CASRTGDRGYNEQFF
TRBV20-1	NA	TRBD1	TRBJ1-1	TGCAGTGCTACGACAGGGGGATTCAGGACTGAAGCTTTCTTT	CSATTGGFRTEAFF
TRBV2	many	NA	TRBJ2-5	TGTGCCAGCAGTGGAGGGGCTTCGGAGACCCAGTACTTC	CASSGGASETQYF
TRBV5-1	few	TRBD1	TRBJ1-6	TGCGCCAGCAGCCTACCGGACAGGGCTAATTCACCCCTCCACTTT	CASSLPDRANSPLHF
TRBV20-1	few	TRBD1	TRBJ2-1	TGCAGTGCCATTCCCGGGACAGGGGGGAATGAGCAGTTCTTC	CSAIPGTGGNEQFF
TRBV5-1	NA	TRBD2	TRBJ2-3	TGCGTCAGCAGCCTGGCAGGGACTAGCGGGACCGCAGATACGCAGTATTTT	CVSSLAGTSGTADTQYF
TRBV5-1	NA	TRBD2	TRBJ2-5	TGCGCCAGCAGCTTGCTCGGGGAGGGGGAGACCCAGTACTTC	CASSLLGEGETQYF
TRBV3-1	NA	NA	TRBJ1-6	TGTGCCAGCAGCCACACCGGGGCCTCAGGTCGTTCACCCCTCCACTTT	CASSHTGASGRSPLHF
TRBV2	few	TRBD2	TRBJ2-1	TGTGCCAGCAGGGCGGGAGAAGCTGGTGAGCAGTTCTTC	CASRAGEAGEQFF
TRBV20-1	NA	NA	TRBJ2-3	TGCAGTGCTGGAGCGGAACCGCACACAGATACGCAGTATTTT	CSAGAEPHTDTQYF
TRBV29-1	many	NA	TRBJ2-3	TGCAGCGTCATAGCGCGATATACGCAGTATTTT	CSVIARYTQYF
TRBV29-1	many	NA	TRBJ2-1	TGCAGCGATCTAAACTTCCTCGGGGAGCAGTTCTTC	CSDLNFLGEQFF
TRBV7-2	many	NA	TRBJ2-3	TGTGCCAGCAGCGTGACCACAGATACGCAGTATTTT	CASSVTTDTQYF
TRBV7-2	NA	TRBD2	TRBJ2-5	TGTGCCAGCAGCTTAAGTAGCGGGGGGGCCGGAGAGACCCAGTACTTC	CASSLSSGGAGETQYF
TRBV29-1	few	TRBD2	TRBJ2-3	TGCAGCGTTGAAGGCCCGGCGGGGGGGCATATGAGCACAGATACGCAGTATTTT	CSVEGPAGGHMSTDTQYF
TRBV4-3	NA	TRBD2	TRBJ2-3	TGCGCCAGCAGCCAACTCTGGAATAGCGGGAGTGGAGATACGCAGTATTTT	CASSQLWNSGSGDTQYF
TRBV6-2/TRBV6-3	NA	TRBD1	TRBJ2-2	TGTGCCAGCAAACCGACAGGGAAGGTGAACACCGGGGAGCTGTTTTTT	CASKPTGKVNTGELFF
TRBV7-6	many	TRBD1	TRBJ2-7	TGTGCCAGCAGCTCAGGGACAGGGATCGCATCCTACGAGCAGTACTTC	CASSSGTGIASYEQYF
TRBV5-6	NA	NA	TRBJ2-7	TGTGCCAGCCGGTTTTGGGGGCCAAACAATGAGCAGTACTTC	CASRFWGPNNEQYF